This TCR beta chain was observed in a study of blood T cell repertoires in COVID-19. Study in general: Acute-phase and convalescent COVID-19 samples originated in the United States, Italy and Spain. T cells, B-cell-depleted T cells, or PBMCs supplied cDNA or gDNA.

How the authors handled the data: Reference gene primer amplification in the assay estimated nucleated cell counts. TCRdb's table, derived via immunoSEQ multiplex PCR, lists solely in-frame clones and lacks some. The V and J calls and clone size are taken from that table; D and trimming were inferred from the DNA. Found here are tens of thousands of clones, roughly 83% of them singletons; the top ten hold nearly 25%. The CDR3 is 16 residues long. The sequence was collected from a human donor in a cohort sampled during active COVID-19. The material sequenced was peripheral blood. V is TRBV21-1 and J is TRBJ2-5; the DNA was not used to check the table's D call, TRBD2. TRBV21-1 is marked as a pseudogene. CDR3 in amino acids: CASTPSPGLVLETQYF. In DNA form, the CDR3 reads TGTGCCAGCACCCCAAGCCCGGGACTAGTCTTGGAGACCCAGTACTTC.